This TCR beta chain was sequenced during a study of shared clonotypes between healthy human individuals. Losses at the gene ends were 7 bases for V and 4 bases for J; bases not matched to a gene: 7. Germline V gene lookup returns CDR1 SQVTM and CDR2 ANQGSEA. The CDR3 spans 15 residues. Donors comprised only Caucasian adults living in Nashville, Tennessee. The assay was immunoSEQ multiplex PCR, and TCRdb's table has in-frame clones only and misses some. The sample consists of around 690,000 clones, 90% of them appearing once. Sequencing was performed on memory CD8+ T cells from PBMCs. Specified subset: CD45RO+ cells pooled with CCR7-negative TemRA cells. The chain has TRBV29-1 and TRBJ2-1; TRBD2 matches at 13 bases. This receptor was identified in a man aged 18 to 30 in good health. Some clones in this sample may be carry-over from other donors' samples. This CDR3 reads CSADPTSGRYNEQFF. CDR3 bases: TGCAGCGCCGACCCGACTAGCGGGAGGTACAATGAGCAGTTCTTC.